The present T cell receptor beta chain was sequenced within a study of blood T cell repertoires in COVID-19. The wider study: Sample material is recorded as cDNA or gDNA derived from T cells, B-cell-depleted T cells, or PBMCs.

Germline V gene data show CDR1 as SGHRS and CDR2 as YFSETQ. CDR3 length: 14 amino acids. Deletions cut 2 bases from V and 0 bases from J, with 7 bases between. The table came from immunoSEQ multiplex PCR; TCRdb's copy has only in-frame clones and leaves some out. The sample lists 54,000 or so clones, more than 75% seen once, with 6.5% to 10% in the top ten. This receptor was taken from a man between 50 and 59 years old with active COVID-19. V gene TRBV5-1 combines with J gene TRBJ2-3; D is unclear. Specimen: peripheral blood. The CDR3 DNA follows: TGCGCCAGCAGCTTAACGACTAGCACAGATACGCAGTATTTT. Protein product: CASSLTTSTDTQYF.